This paragraph reports one T cell receptor beta chain. Antigen specificity is unknown. This record belongs to a study of CD8+ T cells in alopecia areata. Study outcomes and limitations: Among patients, TCR sharing was less clear than in mice, a difference possibly due in part to HLA diversity in the patient population. Many expanded lesional clones persisted during tofacitinib (in both scalp and blood). A single nonresponder leaves the baseline CD8+ expansion link to response uncertain. Scalp clonality and expanded CD8+ clones among the top 100 were significantly decreased by tofacitinib.

Isolated RNA was reverse transcribed into cDNA used as the sequencing template. Clones were read by immunoSEQ multiplex PCR, and TCRdb kept only the in-frame ones, dropping some. The sample holds 150,000 to 200,000 clones, around 64% seen once. The germline CDR1 and CDR2 sequences are MNHEY and SMNVEV (reference sequence). V was clipped by 7 bases and J by 5 bases; unmatched bases: 4. The CDR3 covers 14 residues. Specified treatment: oral pan-JAK inhibitor, 5-10 mg twice daily. The receptor's source is a human donor with alopecia areata. The source was CD4+ T cells sorted from blood, collected between weeks 49 and 50, from a patient treated with tofacitinib. The chain employs TRBV27 and TRBJ1-6, with TRBD1 identical over 8 bases. The CDR3 loop is CASTGQGDNSPLHF. The DNA for the CDR3 is TGTGCCAGCACCGGACAGGGAGATAATTCACCCCTCCACTTT.